This TCR beta chain came from a study of blood T cell repertoires in COVID-19. Study details: PBMCs, B-cell-depleted T cells, or T cells were the source of the cDNA or gDNA that made up the material.

The assay was immunoSEQ multiplex PCR, and TCRdb's table has in-frame clones only and misses some. The sample carries about 400,000 clones, under 90% recorded once. Germline CDR1 is WSHSY and CDR2 is SAAADI. The CDR3 runs 13 residues. Unmatched junction bases numbered 11, after V lost 10 bases and J lost 5 bases. Sequencing was done on a sample of PBMCs or T cells enriched from blood (not recorded which). The source of this sequence is a woman aged 25 to 39 who had recovered from COVID-19. V and J are TRBV10-2 and TRBJ2-7; 7 bases fit TRBD1. CDR3 in DNA: TGCGCCATATGGGACAGAGTGATCCACGAGCAGTACTTC. It codes for CAIWDRVIHEQYF.